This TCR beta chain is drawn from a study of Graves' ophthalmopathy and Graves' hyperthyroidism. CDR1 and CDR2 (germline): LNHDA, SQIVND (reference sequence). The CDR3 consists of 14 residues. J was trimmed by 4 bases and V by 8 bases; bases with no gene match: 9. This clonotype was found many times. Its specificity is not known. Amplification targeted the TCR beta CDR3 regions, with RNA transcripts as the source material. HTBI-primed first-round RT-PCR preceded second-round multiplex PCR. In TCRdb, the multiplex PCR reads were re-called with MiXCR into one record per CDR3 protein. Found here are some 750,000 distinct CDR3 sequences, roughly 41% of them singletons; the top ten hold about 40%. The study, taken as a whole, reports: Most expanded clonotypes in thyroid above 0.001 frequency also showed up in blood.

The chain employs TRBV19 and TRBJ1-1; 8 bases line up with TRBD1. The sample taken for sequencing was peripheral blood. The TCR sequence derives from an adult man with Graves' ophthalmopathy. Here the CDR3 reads CASRTGIEATEAFF. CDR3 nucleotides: TGTGCCAGTCGGACAGGGATAGAGGCCACTGAAGCTTTCTTT.